This is a list of T cell receptor beta chains from one sample in a study of T cells after yellow fever vaccination. TCRdb independently ran MiXCR on the 5' RACE reads; one entry per CDR3 protein. Among about 210,000 distinct CDR3 sequences, around 6.7% were seen once, and the ten largest hold roughly 1%. This specimen consisted of CD4+ T cells sorted from PBMCs, obtained on the day of the yellow fever booster vaccination. These receptors all stem from a man between 25 and 39 years old who received the YFV17D yellow fever vaccine. Each CDR3 is given without its conserved first and last residue.

V gene,J gene,CDR3 protein
TRBV7-3,TRBJ2-1,ASSPTARSYNEQF
TRBV20-1,TRBJ2-7,SATTGGVREQY
TRBV28,TRBJ2-1,ASRLRGGPYNEQF
TRBV20-1,TRBJ2-3,SVDGRRSTDTQY
TRBV7-9,TRBJ2-1,ASSSGREQF
TRBV18,TRBJ2-2,ASSSAANTGELF
TRBV5-5,TRBJ2-2,ASLSPYNTGELF
TRBV29-1,TRBJ2-1,SGGLAGEHNEQF
TRBV24-1,TRBJ2-1,ATSAPTGATYNEQF
TRBV20-1,TRBJ2-1,SASLPGGGDEQF
TRBV3-1,TRBJ1-5,ASGGGSQGQPQH
TRBV20-1,TRBJ2-3,SAPWNTDTQY
TRBV15,TRBJ2-3,ATSRDSNRGTDTQY
TRBV11-2,TRBJ2-1,ASSSTTRFNEQF
TRBV7-9,TRBJ2-3,ASRWGSSDTQY
TRBV28,TRBJ2-7,ASTDPLRRSYEQY
TRBV20-1,TRBJ2-1,SLPEALSYNEQF
TRBV5-4,TRBJ2-5,ASSSGQGPETQY
TRBV5-1,TRBJ2-7,ASSLGLVSYEQY
TRBV5-5,TRBJ2-6,ASSYTGAGANVLT
TRBV4-3,TRBJ2-3,ASSHSLAGGPDTQY
TRBV7-2,TRBJ2-1,ASSFQGRGTYNEQF
TRBV5-1,TRBJ2-7,ASSRGGTSGTSSYEQY
TRBV19,TRBJ2-2,ASSTVSGGELF
TRBV18,TRBJ2-5,ASSPAGMAGETQY
TRBV9,TRBJ2-7,ASSVGASALLAEQY
TRBV7-2,TRBJ2-1,ASSLGRAGGLNEQF
TRBV7-8,TRBJ1-3,ASSPRTGNTIY
TRBV7-2,TRBJ2-7,ASSPQGLAGYEQY
TRBV12-3/TRBV12-4,TRBJ1-5,ASSKGHRDNNQPQH
TRBV5-1,TRBJ1-1,ASSPPDRTEAF
TRBV4-2,TRBJ2-1,ASSQGSGSRDEQF
TRBV5-1,TRBJ1-2,ASSLGGQGAIGYT
TRBV12-3/TRBV12-4,TRBJ2-7,ASSAIKEQY
TRBV20-1,TRBJ2-5,SATRGRTPGTQY
TRBV10-1,TRBJ2-3,ASSDPATNSQY
TRBV20-1,TRBJ2-3,SAQQGVGTDTQY
TRBV6-2/TRBV6-3,TRBJ1-6,ASSLTNSPLH
TRBV20-1,TRBJ2-5,SASLPETQY
TRBV30,TRBJ1-2,AWSASPTGQGNGYT
TRBV2,TRBJ2-7,ASTEGQGNYEQY
TRBV9,TRBJ2-7,ASSAGTSGTSYEQY
TRBV20-1,TRBJ1-6,SARASTGYNSPLH
TRBV27,TRBJ2-2,ASSRETRPGELF
TRBV9,TRBJ2-1,ASSVSSSYNEQF
TRBV5-1,TRBJ2-5,ASSFQGPETQY
TRBV29-1,TRBJ1-2,SVTPAGANYGYT
TRBV20-1,TRBJ2-2,SARGVEGRMRAEELF
TRBV29-1,TRBJ1-1,SVEDQRDTEAF
TRBV18,TRBJ2-1,ASSSGSDNEQF
TRBV20-1,TRBJ2-7,SGEGVSDEQY
TRBV7-2,TRBJ1-5,ASSLVPGGRDQPQH
TRBV7-8,TRBJ2-1,ASSRTSGEQF
TRBV3-1,TRBJ2-2,ASSARGSRTGELF
TRBV27,TRBJ2-2,ASSSPAARELF
TRBV5-1,TRBJ2-5,ASSSGGRAETQY
TRBV10-2,TRBJ2-1,ASRLTSEQF